This T cell receptor (beta chain) comes out of a study of T cells in narcolepsy. With V trimmed by 3 bases and J by 0 bases, 11 bases remained unmatched. Germline-derived CDR1 and CDR2 are SGHDT and YYEEEE. CDR3 length: 18 amino acids. The method was immunoSEQ multiplex PCR; TCRdb's version includes in-frame clones alone and lacks a portion of them. The data hold over 25,000 clones, with more than 65% observed a single time. Sequenced sample: memory (CD45RA-) CD4+ T cells from blood. The TCR was taken from a human donor in good health. This sequence joins TRBV5-6 and TRBJ1-3; TRBD1 aligns across 8 bases. CDR3 bases: TGTGCCAGCAGCTCACCACGGACAGGGACCCCCTCTGGAAACACCATATATTTT. Translating gives CASSSPRTGTPSGNTIYF.